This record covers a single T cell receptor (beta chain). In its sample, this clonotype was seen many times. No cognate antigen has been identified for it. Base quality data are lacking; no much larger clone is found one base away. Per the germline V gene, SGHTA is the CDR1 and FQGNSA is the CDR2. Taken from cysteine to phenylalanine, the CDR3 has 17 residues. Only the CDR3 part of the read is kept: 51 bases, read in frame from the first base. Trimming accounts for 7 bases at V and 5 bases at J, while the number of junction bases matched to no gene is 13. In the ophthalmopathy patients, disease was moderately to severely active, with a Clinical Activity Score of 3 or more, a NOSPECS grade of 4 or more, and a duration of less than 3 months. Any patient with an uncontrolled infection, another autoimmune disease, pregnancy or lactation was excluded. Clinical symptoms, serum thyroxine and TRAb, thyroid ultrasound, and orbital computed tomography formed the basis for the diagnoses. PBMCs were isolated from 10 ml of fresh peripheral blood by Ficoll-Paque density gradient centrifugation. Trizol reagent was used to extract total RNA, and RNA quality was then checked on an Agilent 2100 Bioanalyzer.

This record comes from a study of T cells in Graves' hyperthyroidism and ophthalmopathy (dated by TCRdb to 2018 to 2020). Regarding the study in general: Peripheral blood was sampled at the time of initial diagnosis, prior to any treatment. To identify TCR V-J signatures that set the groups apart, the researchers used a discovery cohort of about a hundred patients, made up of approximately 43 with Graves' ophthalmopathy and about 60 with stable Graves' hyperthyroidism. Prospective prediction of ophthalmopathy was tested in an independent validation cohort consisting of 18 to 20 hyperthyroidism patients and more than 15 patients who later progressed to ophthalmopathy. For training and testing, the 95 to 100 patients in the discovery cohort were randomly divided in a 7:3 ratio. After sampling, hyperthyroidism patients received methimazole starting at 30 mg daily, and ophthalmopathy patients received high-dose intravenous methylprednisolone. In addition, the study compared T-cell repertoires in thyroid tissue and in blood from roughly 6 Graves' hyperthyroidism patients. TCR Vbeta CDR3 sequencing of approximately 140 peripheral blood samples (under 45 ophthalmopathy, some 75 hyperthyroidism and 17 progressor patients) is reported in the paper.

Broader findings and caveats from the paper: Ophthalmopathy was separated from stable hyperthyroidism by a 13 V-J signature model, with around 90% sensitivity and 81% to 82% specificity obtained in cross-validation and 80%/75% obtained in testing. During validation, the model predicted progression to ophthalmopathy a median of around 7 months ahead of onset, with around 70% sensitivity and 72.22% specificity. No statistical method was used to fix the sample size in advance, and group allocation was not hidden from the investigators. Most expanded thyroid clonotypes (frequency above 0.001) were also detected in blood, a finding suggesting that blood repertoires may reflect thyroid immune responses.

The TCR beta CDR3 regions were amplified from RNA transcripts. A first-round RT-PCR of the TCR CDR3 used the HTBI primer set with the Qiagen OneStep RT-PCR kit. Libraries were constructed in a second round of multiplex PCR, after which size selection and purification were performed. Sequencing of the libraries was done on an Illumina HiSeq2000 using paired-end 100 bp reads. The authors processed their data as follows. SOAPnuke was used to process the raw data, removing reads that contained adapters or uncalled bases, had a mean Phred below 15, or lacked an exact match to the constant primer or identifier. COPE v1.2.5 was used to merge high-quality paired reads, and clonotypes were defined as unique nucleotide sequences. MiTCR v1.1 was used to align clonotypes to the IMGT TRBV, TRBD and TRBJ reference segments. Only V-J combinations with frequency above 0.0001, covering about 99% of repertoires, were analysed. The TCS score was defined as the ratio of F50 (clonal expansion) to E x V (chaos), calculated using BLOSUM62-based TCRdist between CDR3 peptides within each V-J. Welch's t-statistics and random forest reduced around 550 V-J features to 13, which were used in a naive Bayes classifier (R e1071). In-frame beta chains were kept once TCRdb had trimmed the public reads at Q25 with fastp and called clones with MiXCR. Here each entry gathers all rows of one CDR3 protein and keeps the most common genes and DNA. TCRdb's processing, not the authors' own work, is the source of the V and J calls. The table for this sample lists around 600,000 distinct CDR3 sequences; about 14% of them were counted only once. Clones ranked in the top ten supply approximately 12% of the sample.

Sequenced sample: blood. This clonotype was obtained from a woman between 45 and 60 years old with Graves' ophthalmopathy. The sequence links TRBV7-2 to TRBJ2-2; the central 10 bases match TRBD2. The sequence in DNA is TGTGCCAGCACCTCCCCCCGGCCGGGACTAGCGACCGGGGAGCTGTTTTTT. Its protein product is CASTSPRPGLATGELFF.